The 30 T cell receptor beta chains below come from one sample, sequenced in a study of blood T cell repertoires in COVID-19. The protocol was immunoSEQ multiplex PCR, while the TCRdb copy is restricted to in-frame clones and leaves out a portion. The data contain approximately 300,000 clones, around 89% of them singletons. Sequencing was performed on peripheral blood. These receptors all come from a man between 35 and 55 years old with acute or convalescent COVID-19.

The chain carries TRBV24-1 and TRBJ1-2, with D unresolved. Germline values: CDR1 KGHDR, CDR2 SFDVKD. The CDR3 is 12 amino acids. The germline V and J ends were trimmed by 3 bases and 5 bases, with 6 bases remaining between them. CDR3 sequence: CATSDERYGYTF. In nucleotides, the CDR3 is TGTGCCACCAGTGATGAGCGTTATGGCTACACCTTC.

The rearrangement joins TRBV2 to TRBJ2-1; 12 bases agree with TRBD1. CDR1 is SNHLY and CDR2 is FYNNEI in the germline V gene. Trimming took 4 bases from V and 9 from J; bases not matched to a gene: 13. The CDR3 is 17 amino acids. CDR3 DNA sequence: TGTGCCAGCAGTGTAGTTTCCCCGGGACAGGGGGCTTTTGAGCAGTTCTTC. Translation: CASSVVSPGQGAFEQFF.

V gene TRBV18 combines with J gene TRBJ2-7; possibly TRBD1 for D (6 bases). The CDR3 length is 16 residues. Trimming pared 3 bases from V and 0 bases from J, leaving 15 bases between. Looked up from germline, CDR1 is KGHSH and CDR2 is LQKENI. The CDR3 is CASSPPLGGSSYEQYF. The CDR3 bases are TGTGCCAGCTCACCCCCGCTAGGGGGAAGCTCCTACGAGCAGTACTTC.

The rearrangement uses TRBV6-5 and TRBJ1-1; 7 bases are a match to TRBD1. Trimming cost V 3 bases and J 4 bases; bases outside gene matches: 5. This CDR3 has 14 residues. The germline gives CDR1 MNHEY, CDR2 SVGAGI. The CDR3 loop reads CASSYRDSGTEAFF. The CDR3 DNA reads TGTGCCAGCAGTTATCGGGACAGCGGCACTGAAGCTTTCTTT.

The chain has TRBV19 and TRBJ1-4; no clear D. The CDR3 has 15 amino acids. Per germline, CDR1 LNHDA and CDR2 SQIVND (reference sequence). Trimming removed 1 base at V and 0 bases at J, with 6 bases between. The CDR3 is CASSIGAATNEKLFF. In DNA form, the CDR3 reads TGTGCCAGTAGTATAGGAGCTGCAACTAATGAAAAACTGTTTTTT.

This rearrangement joins TRBV7-9 to TRBJ1-2, with 7 bases identical to TRBD1. The length of the CDR3 is 15 residues. The V gene end was trimmed by 3 bases and the J gene end by 7 bases; junction bases not matched to a gene: 11. In germline, CDR1 is SEHNR, CDR2 FQNEAQ (reference sequence). DNA of the CDR3: TGTGCCAGCAGCTTCGCTGACAGGGAAAACGTTGGCTACACCTTC. Its protein is CASSFADRENVGYTF.

This clone was counted once. V is TRBV5-1 and J is TRBJ1-2; TRBD1 agrees at 8 bases. J gave up 6 bases and V 3 bases, and 13 bases lay outside the gene matches. Per the germline V gene, CDR1 is SGHRS and CDR2 is YFSETQ. This CDR3 is built from 16 residues. Here the CDR3 DNA reads TGCGCCAGCAGCTCCCACGGGACAGGTGCACAAGATGGCTACACCTTC. Translated, it gives CASSSHGTGAQDGYTF. The variable domain in full, completed from reference TRBV5-1 and TRBJ1-2, reads KAGVTQTPRYLIKTRGQQVTLSCSPISGHRSVSWYQQTPGQGLQFLFEYFSETQRNKGNFPGRFSGRQFSNSRSEMNVSTLELGDSALYLCASSSHGTGAQDGYTFGSGTRLTVV.

The chain combines TRBV4-1 with TRBJ1-6; TRBD1 is a possible D gene (5 bases). Trimming shortened V by 0 bases and J by 7 bases, and 10 bases separated the two germline ends. Germline V CDR1 and CDR2: MGHRA, YSYEKL. This CDR3 comprises 15 residues. CDR3 bases: TGCGCCAGCAGCCAAGATGGGGCAGGGAATTCACCCCTCCACTTT. This codes for CASSQDGAGNSPLHF.

The chain has TRBV5-1 and TRBJ2-7; 7 bases match TRBD1. V lost 0 bases to trimming and J lost 7 bases; unmatched junction nucleotides: 10. Germline V gene data show CDR1 as SGHRS and CDR2 as YFSETQ. The CDR3 sequence is 15 residues long. The CDR3: CASSLGDRATGEQYF. The DNA for the CDR3 is TGCGCCAGCAGCTTGGGCGACAGGGCGACGGGGGAGCAGTACTTC.

V usage is TRBV4-1 and J usage is TRBJ1-2; a possible D gene is TRBD1 (5 bases). Trimming cost V 1 base and J 4 bases, with 7 bases left between them. The germline CDR1 and CDR2 sequences are MGHRA and YSYEKL. This CDR3 comprises 13 residues. For the CDR3, the DNA is TGCGCCAGCAGCCAAGGACAGCTCTATGGCTACACCTTC. It is translated as CASSQGQLYGYTF.

V gene TRBV7-9 combines with J gene TRBJ1-1; D remains unclear. This CDR3 region has 11 residues. Per the germline V gene, CDR1 is SEHNR and CDR2 is FQNEAQ (reference sequence). V shed 5 bases and J shed 6 bases, with 7 bases lying between them. CDR3 sequence reads: CASSPFSEAFF. The CDR3 DNA is TGTGCCAGCAGCCCTTTTTCTGAAGCTTTCTTT.

The chain is built from TRBV5-1 and TRBJ1-2, with D hard to call. V was cut by 0 bases and J by 4 bases, with 10 bases left in between. This CDR3 spans 14 amino acids. CDR1 and CDR2 (germline): SGHRS, YFSETQ. DNA of the CDR3: TGCGCCAGCAGCTTGGCTCCTGACTTCTATGGCTACACCTTC. This translates into CASSLAPDFYGYTF.

The chain is built from TRBV9 and TRBJ1-1; D perhaps matches TRBD1 (5 bases). Trimming cost V 6 bases and J 0 bases, with 12 bases left between them. This CDR3 is 14 amino acids long. In germline, CDR1 is SGDLS, CDR2 YYNGEE. The CDR3 loop is CASTRQIMNTEAFF. The CDR3 DNA follows: TGTGCCAGCACCAGACAGATCATGAACACTGAAGCTTTCTTT. Looking up the rest from reference TRBV9 and TRBJ1-1 gives the full variable domain: DSGVTQTPKHLITATGQRVTLRCSPRSGDLSVYWYQQSLDQGLQFLIQYYNGEERAKGNILERFSAQQFPDLHSELNLSSLELGDSALYFCASTRQIMNTEAFFGQGTRLTVV.

V usage is TRBV7-2 and J usage is TRBJ1-1, with D maybe TRBD1 (5 bases). V gave up 2 bases and J gave up 0 bases, with 7 bases separating them. The germline gives CDR1 SGHTA, CDR2 FQGNSA. The CDR3 extends over 14 amino acids. CDR3 loop: CASSLRGLNTEAFF. In nucleotides, the CDR3 is TGTGCCAGCAGCTTAAGGGGCCTGAACACTGAAGCTTTCTTT. Full variable domain (missing parts from reference TRBV7-2 and TRBJ1-1): GAGVSQSPSNKVTEKGKDVELRCDPISGHTALYWYRQSLGQGLEFLIYFQGNSAPDKSGLPSDRFSAERTGGSVSTLTIQRTQQEDSAVYLCASSLRGLNTEAFFGQGTRLTVV.

V is TRBV5-1 and J is TRBJ1-5; D possibly corresponds to TRBD1 (6 bases). Germline loops: CDR1 SGHRS, CDR2 YFSETQ. The germline V and J ends were trimmed by 0 bases and 6 bases, with 13 bases remaining between them. The CDR3 is 15 residues long. CDR3 nucleotide sequence: TGCGCCAGCAGCTTGGGCGACAGGTCTAGTCAGCCCCAGCATTTT. Translation gives CASSLGDRSSQPQHF.

The chain recombines TRBV9 with TRBJ2-7; the D gene is possibly TRBD1 (6 bases). The CDR3 loop spans 14 amino acids. CDR1 and CDR2 (germline): SGDLS, YYNGEE. Trimming took off 4 bases at V and 3 bases at J, with 14 bases between the two ends. CDR3 in DNA: TGTGCCAGCAGCCCGAGGACAGTTAGCTACGAGCAGTACTTC. Protein sequence: CASSPRTVSYEQYF.

In its sample, this clone was seen once. CDR3 sequence: CATRSSRYNEQFF. CDR3 nucleotides: TGTGCCACCCGCAGTAGCCGATACAATGAGCAGTTCTTC. This sequence joins TRBV5-4 and TRBJ2-1; D remains ambiguous. Trimming removed 9 bases at V and 4 bases at J, with 14 bases between. The CDR3 is 13 residues long. The V gene's germline CDR1 is SGHNT and CDR2 YYREEE (reference sequence).

The chain uses TRBV14 and TRBJ1-2; possibly TRBD1 for D (6 bases). The V gene's germline CDR1 is SGHDN and CDR2 FVKESK. V lost 2 bases and J lost 4, with 14 bases in between. The CDR3 sequence is 15 residues long. The CDR3 spells CASSQQQGNAYGYTF. In DNA, the CDR3 is TGTGCCAGCAGCCAACAACAGGGAAACGCCTATGGCTACACCTTC.

The chain links TRBV4-1 to TRBJ1-2; D uncertain. The CDR3 is 13 residues long. CDR1 MGHRA and CDR2 YSYEKL come from the germline V gene. Trimming pared 4 bases from V and 2 bases from J, leaving 8 bases between. As DNA, the CDR3 is TGCGCCAGCAGCCGCAGCGAGAACTATGGCTACACCTTC. Amino acids: CASSRSENYGYTF.

The rearrangement joins TRBV18 to TRBJ1-1; D remains unclear. V lost 1 base and J 1 base, leaving 10 bases between the germline ends. This CDR3 is 15 amino acids long. Per germline, CDR1 KGHSH and CDR2 LQKENI. The CDR3 DNA reads as TGTGCCAGCTCACCACTTAGAGGGAGGAACACTGAAGCTTTCTTT. This translates into CASSPLRGRNTEAFF. Complete variable domain (other parts from reference TRBV18 and TRBJ1-1): NAGVMQNPRHLVRRRGQEARLRCSPMKGHSHVYWYRQLPEEGLKFMVYLQKENIIDESGMPKERFSAEFPKEGPSILRIQQVVRGDSAAYFCASSPLRGRNTEAFFGQGTRLTVV.

This chain connects TRBV5-1 to TRBJ2-1; 9 bases agree with TRBD2. The CDR3 is 14 residues long. Germline values: CDR1 SGHRS, CDR2 YFSETQ. Germline trimming cut 1 base from V and 8 bases from J; bases unmatched to any gene: 4. CDR3 region: CASSLSGGWDEQFF. In nucleotides, the CDR3 is TGCGCCAGCAGCTTGAGCGGGGGGTGGGATGAGCAGTTCTTC. The variable domain in full, completed from reference TRBV5-1 and TRBJ2-1, reads KAGVTQTPRYLIKTRGQQVTLSCSPISGHRSVSWYQQTPGQGLQFLFEYFSETQRNKGNFPGRFSGRQFSNSRSEMNVSTLELGDSALYLCASSLSGGWDEQFFGPGTRLTVL.

The CDR3 loop is CASSESIRGFCFF. The CDR3 DNA reads as TGTGCCAGCAGTGAATCTATCCGGGGGTTTTGTTTTTTT. The V gene is TRBV2, the J gene TRBJ2-2; TRBD2 is a possible D gene (6 bases). Deletions cut 2 bases from V and 17 bases from J, with 18 bases between. The CDR3 is made up of 13 amino acids. CDR1 is SNHLY, CDR2 FYNNEI, per germline.

The chain couples TRBV19 to TRBJ1-1; 7 nucleotides agree with TRBD1. In germline, CDR1 is LNHDA, CDR2 SQIVND (reference sequence). The CDR3 spans 12 residues. Unmatched junction bases numbered 7, after V lost 2 bases and J lost 13 bases. The CDR3 DNA is TGTGCCAGTAGTATACGAGGGGGCGACGTTTTCTTT. Its translation: CASSIRGGDVFF.

The chain uses TRBV6-1 and TRBJ1-2, with D tentatively TRBD1 (6 bases). V lost 1 base to trimming and J lost 4 bases, with 13 bases between them. Germline V gives CDR1 MNHNS, CDR2 SASEGT. The CDR3 has 15 residues. CDR3 coding DNA: TGTGCCAGCAGTGAAGGAGGGGGACACCCCTATGGCTACACCTTC. The encoded protein is CASSEGGGHPYGYTF.

V usage is TRBV18 and J usage is TRBJ2-1; 9 bases fit TRBD1. The germline V gene encodes CDR1 KGHSH and CDR2 LQKENI. The junction had 4 bases not matched to a gene; V was cut back by 6 bases and J by 7 bases. The CDR3 consists of 13 residues. The CDR3 region has the DNA TGTGCCAGCTCGCCCGGGACAGGGAATGAGCAGTTCTTC. Translation gives CASSPGTGNEQFF.

The chain joins TRBV29-1 to TRBJ1-6; 9 positions match TRBD1. The germline V gene has CDR1 SQVTM and CDR2 ANQGSEA. Trimming cost V 6 bases and J 6 bases; bases outside gene matches: 3. The CDR3 spans 13 residues. The CDR3 sequence is CSVRDRVNSPLHF. CDR3 bases: TGCAGCGTCCGGGACAGGGTTAATTCACCCCTCCACTTT.

The genes are TRBV28 and TRBJ2-7; D perhaps matches TRBD1 (6 bases). The V end lost 5 bases, the J end lost 3 bases, and 11 bases lay between the germline ends. The germline gives CDR1 MDHEN, CDR2 SYDVKM. The length of the CDR3 is 13 residues. The CDR3 DNA sequence: TGTGCCAGCAGTATCGGACAGCTCTACGAGCAGTACTTC. It is translated as CASSIGQLYEQYF.

The CDR3, as DNA: TGTGCCAGCAACATCCCGGGACTAGCGGGAGGTGAGCAGTTCTTC. Protein product: CASNIPGLAGGEQFF. The chain combines TRBV11-2 with TRBJ2-1; 15 bases align to TRBD2. V was clipped by 7 bases and J by 9 bases; unmatched bases: 7. Per germline, CDR1 SGHAT and CDR2 FQNNGV. CDR3 length equals 15 residues.

V and J are TRBV6-4 and TRBJ2-1; 11 bases agree with TRBD2. Germline V gene data show CDR1 as MRHNA and CDR2 as SNTAGT. The CDR3 runs 17 residues. J was trimmed by 2 bases and V by 6 bases; bases with no gene match: 9. The CDR3 region has the DNA TGTGCCAGCAGCCTACTACTAGCGGGGGTTCCCTACAATGAGCAGTTCTTC. Translated: CASSLLLAGVPYNEQFF.

V and J are TRBV9 and TRBJ1-2; 9 bases fit TRBD1. The germline CDR1 and CDR2 sequences are SGDLS and YYNGEE. The CDR3 is made up of 18 amino acids. The junction had 13 bases not matched to a gene; V was cut back by 0 bases and J by 4 bases. The CDR3 bases are TGTGCCAGCAGCGTAGGAGGGCCCGCTGAACAGGGGGCCTATGGCTACACCTTC. Its protein product is CASSVGGPAEQGAYGYTF.